This TCR beta chain originates from a study of technical replicates of blood from several donors (dated by TCRdb to the late 2010s). The method was the immunoSEQ multiplex PCR assay. The source is immuneACCESS, and TCRdb retained only in-frame sequences with V and J called. Part of the clones is not carried over; for the studies checked, unresolved V genes explain less than half of this, and the remainder is unexplained. The sample yields about 15,000 clones; less than 90% were counted once. The ten largest clonotypes hold under 13% of the sample. A word on this clone: Which antigen it targets is not known. Per-base quality was not reported, and no clone a single base away is much larger than it.

From V the trimming removes 4 bases and from J it removes 1 base, while the gene matches leave 5 bases of the junction unaccounted for. The germline V gene (reference sequence) supplies CDR1 SGHNT and CDR2 YYREEE. Inclusive of the bounding cysteine and phenylalanine, the CDR3 is 17 residues long. The only DNA kept is the CDR3, 51 bases in frame from the first base. The sequenced material came from PBMCs. The sequence is built from TRBV5-4 and TRBJ2-3, and 14 bases in between align with TRBD2. The sequence was collected from a human donor in good health. The CDR3 region has the sequence CASSVRLAGGGTDTQYF. The DNA is TGTGCCAGCAGCGTAAGACTAGCGGGGGGGGGCACAGATACGCAGTATTTT.